This TCR beta chain was captured by sequencing in a study of identical twins. The trim removed 6 bases at V and 8 bases at J, leaving 5 bases unmatched. CDR1 and CDR2 from the germline V gene are SEHNR and FQNEAQ (reference sequence). The CDR3 has 13 residues. There are many counts of this clonotype. One entry per CDR3 protein results from TCRdb running MiXCR on the 5' RACE reads. This sample has 570,000 or so distinct CDR3 sequences, with roughly 9.5% found just once. These data also formed part of another study, on yellow fever vaccine responses in identical twins. Turning to that study: After vaccination, twins' T cell response reportedly seemed partly convergent, partly personalized.

This clonotype originated in a woman younger than 35 in good health. The sample taken for sequencing was PBMCs. This chain joins TRBV7-9 and TRBJ2-1, with 9 bases that match TRBD2. The CDR3 DNA reads TGTGCCAGCAGTCAAATAGCGGGAGATGAGCAGTTCTTC. The encoded protein is CASSQIAGDEQFF.